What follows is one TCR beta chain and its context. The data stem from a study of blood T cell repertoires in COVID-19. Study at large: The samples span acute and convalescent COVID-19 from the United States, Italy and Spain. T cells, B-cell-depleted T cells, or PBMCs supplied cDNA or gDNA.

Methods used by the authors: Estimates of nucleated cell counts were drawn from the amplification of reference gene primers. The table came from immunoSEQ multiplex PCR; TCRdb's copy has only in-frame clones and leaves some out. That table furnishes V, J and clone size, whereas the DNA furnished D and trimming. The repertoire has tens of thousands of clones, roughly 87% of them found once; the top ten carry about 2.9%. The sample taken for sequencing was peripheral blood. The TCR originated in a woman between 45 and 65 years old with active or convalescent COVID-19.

DNA of the CDR3: TGCGCCAGCAGCTTGGCCACAGGGATGAGCGCTTCCTACGAGCAGTACTTC. It translates to CASSLATGMSASYEQYF. The J gene is TRBJ2-7, the V gene TRBV5-1, with D possibly matching TRBD1 (6 bases). CDR3 size: 17 residues. From germline, CDR1 is SGHRS and CDR2 YFSETQ. V lost 0 bases and J lost 1, with 17 bases in between.